Listed below are T cell receptor beta chains from one sample, sequenced in a study of cytotoxic CD8 clonotypes in ibrutinib-treated CLL. The protocol was immunoSEQ multiplex PCR, while the TCRdb copy is restricted to in-frame clones and leaves out a portion. The table has around 200,000 clones, approximately 75% seen once. The sample consisted of PBMCs, taken after 12 months of ibrutinib treatment. Every receptor here comes from a human donor with chronic lymphocytic leukemia. Each CDR3 is given with its conserved first and last residue. D genes are given only for firm matches. Clone size is shown for a subset of rows, as once, few, many or a class of expanded clone.

V gene,D gene,J gene,clone size,CDR3 DNA,CDR3 protein
TRBV4-1,.,TRBJ1-5,.,TGCGCCAGCAGCCAAGGCAGGGCCGTTAGTAGCAATCAGCCCCAGCATTTT,CASSQGRAVSSNQPQHF
TRBV6-1,.,TRBJ1-2,once,TGTGCCAGCAGGGACGGCTATGGCTACACCTTC,CASRDGYGYTF
TRBV16,.,TRBJ1-5,.,TGTGCCAGCAGCCCCCTTCCGCAGCCCCAGCATTTT,CASSPLPQPQHF
TRBV6-5,TRBD1,TRBJ2-1,.,TGTGCCAGCAGTCTCAGGACAGGGGGCAGAGGTGAGCAGTTCTTC,CASSLRTGGRGEQFF
TRBV7-3,.,TRBJ2-5,.,TGTGCCAGCAGCGTCATGCGTGGAGAGACCCAGTACTTC,CASSVMRGETQYF
TRBV18,TRBD2,TRBJ2-2,few,TGTGCCAGCTCACCACCTTCTAGCGGGGATGCCGGGGAGCTGTTTTTT,CASSPPSSGDAGELFF
TRBV30,.,TRBJ1-2,.,TGTGCCTGGAGCTTAGGACAGACCTATGGCTACACCTTC,CAWSLGQTYGYTF
TRBV27,TRBD1,TRBJ2-7,few,TGTGCCAGCAGTTTATTCGGACAGGTTGAAGGGGAGCAGTACTTC,CASSLFGQVEGEQYF
TRBV7-9,.,TRBJ2-3,once,TGTGCCAGCAGCTCCCCGCGGAGCACAGATACGCAGTATTTT,CASSSPRSTDTQYF
TRBV30,.,TRBJ2-5,.,TGTGCCTGGAGTGTAGTCGGGGAGACCCAGTACTTC,CAWSVVGETQYF
TRBV6-1,.,TRBJ2-7,.,TGTGCCAGCAGTGAAGCGCTTCTCGGGACACTATCCTACGAGCAGTACTTC,CASSEALLGTLSYEQYF
TRBV2,TRBD1,TRBJ1-5,.,TGTGCCAGCAGATTTAACAGGGGACACAATCAGCCCCAGCATTTT,CASRFNRGHNQPQHF
TRBV28,TRBD2,TRBJ2-5,.,TGTGCCAGCAGTGCGGGACTAGCGCAAGAGACCCAGTACTTC,CASSAGLAQETQYF
TRBV18,.,TRBJ2-2,.,TGTGCCAGCTCGCCCCCCAGCACCGGGGAGCTGTTTTTT,CASSPPSTGELFF
TRBV10-2,.,TRBJ1-1,.,TGCGCCAGCAGTCCGACCGGGTCTTTGAACACTGAAGCTTTCTTT,CASSPTGSLNTEAFF
TRBV28,TRBD2,TRBJ2-1,once,TGTGCCAGCAGCTCCGGGACTAGCGGGAGGGCCTCCTACAATGAGCAGTTCTTC,CASSSGTSGRASYNEQFF
TRBV2,.,TRBJ1-1,.,TGTGCCAGCAGTTGGACGGTAGAAGCTTTCTTT,CASSWTVEAFF
TRBV4-1,.,TRBJ2-5,.,TGCGCCAGCAGCCGAGGCCATGGGACCCAGTACTTC,CASSRGHGTQYF
TRBV5-8,TRBD1,TRBJ1-2,.,TGTGCCAGCAGCCACAGGGGTCGGGTGGATGGCTACACCTTC,CASSHRGRVDGYTF
TRBV27,TRBD1,TRBJ2-1,.,TGTGCCAGCACCACAAGATCGGGACAGGGGTCCTATGAGCAGTTCTTC,CASTTRSGQGSYEQFF
TRBV4-1,TRBD2,TRBJ2-7,.,TGCGCCAGCAGCCCCTCGGGACTAGCGGTATACGAGCAGTACTTC,CASSPSGLAVYEQYF
TRBV27,.,TRBJ2-3,.,TGTGCCAGCAGTTCGGGCCCAGGAATGGGGGTTAAGACAGATACGCAGTATTTT,CASSSGPGMGVKTDTQYF
TRBV19,.,TRBJ1-2,few,TGTGCCAGTAGGCAGACCCGGGCAGGGGGCTACACCTTC,CASRQTRAGGYTF
TRBV5-4,.,TRBJ2-3,.,TGTGCCAGCAGCTTGGCCGGAACTCTCGATACGCAGTATTTT,CASSLAGTLDTQYF
TRBV19,.,TRBJ1-4,.,TGTGCCAGTAGTATCGGTAGGGGAGAAGAAAAACTGTTTTTT,CASSIGRGEEKLFF
TRBV27,.,TRBJ2-3,once,TGTGCCAGCAGTCCTCCCGGTACAGATACGCAGTATTTT,CASSPPGTDTQYF
TRBV7-9,.,TRBJ1-2,.,TGTGCCAGCAGCTTAATAGACCCCAATAGCGGCTACACCTTC,CASSLIDPNSGYTF
TRBV30,.,TRBJ1-6,.,TGTGCCTGGAAAGAACAGGGCCTTAATTCACCCCTCCACTTT,CAWKEQGLNSPLHF
TRBV5-4,TRBD1,TRBJ1-1,.,TGTGCCAGCAGCCTAGGGGGCTGGGACACTGAAGCTTTCTTT,CASSLGGWDTEAFF
TRBV4-1,.,TRBJ1-1,once,TGCGCCAGCAGCCAAGATTCGGGGGGGATGAACACTGAAGCTTTCTTT,CASSQDSGGMNTEAFF
TRBV7-9,TRBD2,TRBJ2-3,.,TGTGCCAGCAGCTTAGATTCGGGAGGGGCTGATACGCAGTATTTT,CASSLDSGGADTQYF
TRBV11-2,.,TRBJ2-7,.,TGTGCCAGCAGCTTTAACAGTCTCTACGAGCAGTACTTC,CASSFNSLYEQYF
TRBV18,.,TRBJ1-3,.,TGTGCCAGCTCACCAGATCAGGGCTTCTCTGGAAACACCATATATTTT,CASSPDQGFSGNTIYF
TRBV27,.,TRBJ2-2,.,TGTGCCAGCAGTTTATTCTCGAACACCGGGGAGCTGTTTTTT,CASSLFSNTGELFF
TRBV6-5,TRBD1,TRBJ2-5,.,TGTGCCAGCAGTTACGGGACAGGAATTCAAGAGACCCAGTACTTC,CASSYGTGIQETQYF
TRBV2,TRBD2,TRBJ2-3,once,TGTGCCAGCAGTGACGCTAGCGGGCCAGCGAGAGATACGCAGTATTTT,CASSDASGPARDTQYF
TRBV25-1,.,TRBJ2-4,.,TGTGCCAGCAGTGAATCGGGGGCCGAGACCAAAAACATTCAGTACTTC,CASSESGAETKNIQYF